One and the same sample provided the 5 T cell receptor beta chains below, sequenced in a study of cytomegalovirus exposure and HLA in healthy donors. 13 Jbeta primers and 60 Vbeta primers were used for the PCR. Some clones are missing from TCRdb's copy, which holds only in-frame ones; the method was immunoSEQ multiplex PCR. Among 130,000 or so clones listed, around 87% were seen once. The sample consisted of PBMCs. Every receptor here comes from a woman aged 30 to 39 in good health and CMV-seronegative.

CDR3 nucleotides: TGTGCCAGCAGTGAACAGGGCAGCTCCACTGAAGCTTTCTTT. It encodes CASSEQGSSTEAFF. This chain uses TRBV6-5 with TRBJ1-1; a possible D gene is TRBD1 (6 bases). The ends were cut back, 5 bases at V and 4 bases at J, with 14 bases in the middle. There are 14 residues in the CDR3. The V gene's germline CDR1 is MNHEY and CDR2 SVGAGI.

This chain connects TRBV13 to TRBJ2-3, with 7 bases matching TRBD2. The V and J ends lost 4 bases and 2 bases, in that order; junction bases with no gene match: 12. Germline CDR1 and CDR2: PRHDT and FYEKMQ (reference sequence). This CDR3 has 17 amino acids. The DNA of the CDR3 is TGTGCCAGCAGCTCTTCAGAGCGGGGATTAAACACAGATACGCAGTATTTT. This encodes CASSSSERGLNTDTQYF.

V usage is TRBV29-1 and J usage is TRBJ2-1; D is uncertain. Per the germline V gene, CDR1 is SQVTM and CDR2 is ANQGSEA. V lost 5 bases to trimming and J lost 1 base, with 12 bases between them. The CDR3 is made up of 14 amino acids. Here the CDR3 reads CSVPLRSSYNEQFF. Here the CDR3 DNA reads TGCAGCGTTCCCCTCCGGAGTTCCTACAATGAGCAGTTCTTC.

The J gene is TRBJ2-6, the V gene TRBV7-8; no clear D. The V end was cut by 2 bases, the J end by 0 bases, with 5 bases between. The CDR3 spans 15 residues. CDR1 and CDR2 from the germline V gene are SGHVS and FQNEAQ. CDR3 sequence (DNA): TGTGCCAGCAGCTTATCAAACTCTGGGGCCAACGTCCTGACTTTC. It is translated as CASSLSNSGANVLTF.

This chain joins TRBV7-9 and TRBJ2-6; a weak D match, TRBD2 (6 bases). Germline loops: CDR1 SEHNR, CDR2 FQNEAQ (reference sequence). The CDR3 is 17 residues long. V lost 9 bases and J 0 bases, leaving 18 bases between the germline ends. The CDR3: CASTSPREDSGANVLTF. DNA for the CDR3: TGTGCCAGTACATCGCCGCGGGAAGACTCTGGGGCCAACGTCCTGACTTTC.